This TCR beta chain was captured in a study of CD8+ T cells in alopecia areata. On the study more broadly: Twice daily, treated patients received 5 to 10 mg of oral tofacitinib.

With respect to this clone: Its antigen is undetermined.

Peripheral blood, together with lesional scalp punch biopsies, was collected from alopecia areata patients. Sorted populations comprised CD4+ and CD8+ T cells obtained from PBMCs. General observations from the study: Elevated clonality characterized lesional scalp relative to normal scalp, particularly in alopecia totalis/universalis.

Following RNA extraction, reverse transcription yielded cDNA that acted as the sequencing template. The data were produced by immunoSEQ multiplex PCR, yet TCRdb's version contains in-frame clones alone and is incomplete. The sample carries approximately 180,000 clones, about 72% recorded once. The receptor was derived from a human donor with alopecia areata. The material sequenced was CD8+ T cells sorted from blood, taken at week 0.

The DNA for the CDR3 is TGTGCCAGCAGTCCCGACGCGACCTGGGACTACGAGCAGTACTTC. As protein: CASSPDATWDYEQYF. The chain recombines TRBV2 with TRBJ2-7; D is ambiguous. V lost 5 bases and J 3 bases, leaving 17 bases between the germline ends. This CDR3 has 15 amino acids. CDR1 and CDR2 (germline): SNHLY, FYNNEI.